The next 3 T cell receptor beta chains were all read from a single sample in a study of OX40 agonist ivuxolimab in advanced cancers. Preparation of the library involved the immunoSEQ multiplex PCR assay. TCRdb took this table from immuneACCESS and kept in-frame rearrangements with V and J called. Such tables lack part of the clones; where checked against another copy, unresolved V genes explain under half of the gap, and the rest is unexplained. This sample comprises tens of thousands of clones, roughly 84% of them detected only once. The top ten hold more than 25% of the sample. Sample: CD4+ or CD8+ T cells sorted from blood, taken in a trial of the OX40 agonist ivuxolimab. The receptor source for this set is an adult with an advanced solid tumor such as melanoma, head and neck, liver or kidney cancer.

This clone was counted only a few times. The gene calls are TRBV6-5 and TRBJ1-6; 8 bases fit TRBD1. This CDR3 region has 15 residues. The germline CDR1 and CDR2 sequences are MNHEY and SVGAGI. V lost 6 bases and J lost 10; bases outside the gene matches: 11. CDR3 sequence: CASRLLGQEGSPLHF. The CDR3 DNA reads as TGTGCCAGCAGACTCCTGGGACAGGAGGGCTCACCCCTCCACTTT.

The sample holds a few counts of this clone. The V call is TRBV4-3, the J call TRBJ1-6; D remains unclear. Germline V gives CDR1 LGHNA, CDR2 YSLEER. The CDR3 is made up of 16 amino acids. V lost 0 bases to trimming and J lost 9 bases, with 15 bases between them. DNA of the CDR3: TGCGCCAGCAGCCAAGATCTTCTTAACCCGGCTTCACCCCTCCACTTT. It translates to CASSQDLLNPASPLHF.

The chain combines TRBV6-6 with TRBJ1-2; D gene uncertain. Germline loops: CDR1 MNHNY, CDR2 SVGAGI (reference sequence). CDR3 length equals 14 residues. V dropped 5 bases and J dropped 4 bases, with 14 bases sitting between them. The CDR3 DNA sequence: TGTGCCAGCAGTGAGGGCAGAACGGGCTATGGCTACACCTTC. Its protein product is CASSEGRTGYGYTF.